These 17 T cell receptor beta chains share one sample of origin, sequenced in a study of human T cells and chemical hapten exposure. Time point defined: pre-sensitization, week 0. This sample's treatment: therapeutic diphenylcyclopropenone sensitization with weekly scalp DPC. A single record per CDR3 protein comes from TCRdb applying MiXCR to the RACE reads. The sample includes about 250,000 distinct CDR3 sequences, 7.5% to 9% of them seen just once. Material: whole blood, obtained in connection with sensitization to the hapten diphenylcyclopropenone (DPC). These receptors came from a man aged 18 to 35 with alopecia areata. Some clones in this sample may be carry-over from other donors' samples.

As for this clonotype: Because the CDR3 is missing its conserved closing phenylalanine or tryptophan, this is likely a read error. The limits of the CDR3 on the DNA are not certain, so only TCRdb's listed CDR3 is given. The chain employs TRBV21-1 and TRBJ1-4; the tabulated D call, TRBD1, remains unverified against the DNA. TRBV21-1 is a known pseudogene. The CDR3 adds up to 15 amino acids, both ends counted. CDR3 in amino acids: CASSSSRGHNEKLFL.

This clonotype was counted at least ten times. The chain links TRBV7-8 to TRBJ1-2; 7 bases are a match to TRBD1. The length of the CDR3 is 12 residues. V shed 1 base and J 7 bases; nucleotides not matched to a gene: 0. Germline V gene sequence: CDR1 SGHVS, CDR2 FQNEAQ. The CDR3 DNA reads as TGTGCCAGCAGCTTAGGGACAGGTGGCTACACCTTC. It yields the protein CASSLGTGGYTF.

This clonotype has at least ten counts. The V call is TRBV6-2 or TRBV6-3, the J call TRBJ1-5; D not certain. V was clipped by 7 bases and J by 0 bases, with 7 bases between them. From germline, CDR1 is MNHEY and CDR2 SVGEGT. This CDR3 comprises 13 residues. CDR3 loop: CASTTISNQPQHF. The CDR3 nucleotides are TGTGCCAGCACCACTATTAGCAATCAGCCCCAGCATTTT.

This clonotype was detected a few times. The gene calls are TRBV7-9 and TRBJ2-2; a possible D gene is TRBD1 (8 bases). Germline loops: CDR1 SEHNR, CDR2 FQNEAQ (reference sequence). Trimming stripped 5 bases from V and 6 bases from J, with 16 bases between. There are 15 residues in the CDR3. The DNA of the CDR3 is TGTGCCAGCAGCGGAGACAGGGGAGGGCCCGGGGAGCTGTTTTTT. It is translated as CASSGDRGGPGELFF.

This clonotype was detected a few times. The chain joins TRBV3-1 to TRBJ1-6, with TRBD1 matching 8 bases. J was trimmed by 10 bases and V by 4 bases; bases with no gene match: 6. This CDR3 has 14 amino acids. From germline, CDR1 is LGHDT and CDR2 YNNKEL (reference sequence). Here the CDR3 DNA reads TGTGCCAGCAGCCTACCAGGGGGCCGATCACCCCTCCACTTT. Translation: CASSLPGGRSPLHF.

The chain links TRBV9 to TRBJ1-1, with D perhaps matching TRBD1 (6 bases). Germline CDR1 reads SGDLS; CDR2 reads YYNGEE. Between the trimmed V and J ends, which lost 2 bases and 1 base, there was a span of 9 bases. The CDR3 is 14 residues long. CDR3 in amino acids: CASSVRQENTEAFF. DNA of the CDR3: TGTGCCAGCAGCGTTAGACAGGAGAACACTGAAGCTTTCTTT.

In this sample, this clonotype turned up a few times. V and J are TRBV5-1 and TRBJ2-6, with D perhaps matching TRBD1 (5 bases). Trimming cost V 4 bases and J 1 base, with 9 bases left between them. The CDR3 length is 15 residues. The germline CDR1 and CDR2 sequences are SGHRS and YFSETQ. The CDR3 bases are TGCGCCAGCAGCATAACAGGTTCTGGGGCCAACGTCCTGACTTTC. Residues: CASSITGSGANVLTF.

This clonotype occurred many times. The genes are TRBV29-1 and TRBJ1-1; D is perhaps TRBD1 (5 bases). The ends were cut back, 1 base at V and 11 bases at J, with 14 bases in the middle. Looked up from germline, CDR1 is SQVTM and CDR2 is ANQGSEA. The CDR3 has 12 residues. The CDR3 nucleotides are TGCAGCGTTGAAGGAAGGGGCATTGGGGCTTTCTTT. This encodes CSVEGRGIGAFF.

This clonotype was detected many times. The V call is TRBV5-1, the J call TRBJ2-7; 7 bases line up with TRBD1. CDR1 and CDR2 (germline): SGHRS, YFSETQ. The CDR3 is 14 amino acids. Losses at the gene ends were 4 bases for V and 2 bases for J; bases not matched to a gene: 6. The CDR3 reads CASSTGTEAYEQYF. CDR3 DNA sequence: TGCGCCAGCAGCACCGGGACAGAAGCCTACGAGCAGTACTTC. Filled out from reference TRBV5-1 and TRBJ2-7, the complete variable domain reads KAGVTQTPRYLIKTRGQQVTLSCSPISGHRSVSWYQQTPGQGLQFLFEYFSETQRNKGNFPGRFSGRQFSNSRSEMNVSTLELGDSALYLCASSTGTEAYEQYFGPGTRLTVT.

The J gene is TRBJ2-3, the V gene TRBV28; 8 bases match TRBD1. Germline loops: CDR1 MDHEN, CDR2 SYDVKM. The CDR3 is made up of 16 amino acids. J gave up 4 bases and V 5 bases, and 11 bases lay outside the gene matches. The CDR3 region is CASSPPRGRLADTQYF. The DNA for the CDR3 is TGTGCCAGCAGTCCACCCAGGGGGCGACTGGCAGATACGCAGTATTTT.

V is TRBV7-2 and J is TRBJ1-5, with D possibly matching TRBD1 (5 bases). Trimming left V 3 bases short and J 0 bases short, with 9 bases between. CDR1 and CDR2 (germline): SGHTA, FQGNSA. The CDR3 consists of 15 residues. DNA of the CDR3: TGTGCCAGCAGCTTTTGGGGGTTTAGCAATCAGCCCCAGCATTTT. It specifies CASSFWGFSNQPQHF. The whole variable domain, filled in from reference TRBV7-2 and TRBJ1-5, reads GAGVSQSPSNKVTEKGKDVELRCDPISGHTALYWYRQSLGQGLEFLIYFQGNSAPDKSGLPSDRFSAERTGGSVSTLTIQRTQQEDSAVYLCASSFWGFSNQPQHFGDGTRLSIL.

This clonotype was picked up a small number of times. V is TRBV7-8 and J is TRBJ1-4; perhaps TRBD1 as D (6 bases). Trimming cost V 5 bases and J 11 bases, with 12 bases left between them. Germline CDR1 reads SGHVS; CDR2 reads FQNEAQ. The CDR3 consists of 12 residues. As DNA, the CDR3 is TGTGCCAGCAGCCCCGCTGACAGGAAACTGTTTTTT. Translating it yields CASSPADRKLFF.

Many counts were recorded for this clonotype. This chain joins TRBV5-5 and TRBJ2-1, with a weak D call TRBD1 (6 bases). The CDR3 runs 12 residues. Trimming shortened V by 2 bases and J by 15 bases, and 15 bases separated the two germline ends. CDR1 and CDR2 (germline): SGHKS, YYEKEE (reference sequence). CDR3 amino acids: CASSLQGFSRFF. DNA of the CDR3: TGTGCCAGCAGCTTACAGGGTTTTTCTCGGTTCTTC.

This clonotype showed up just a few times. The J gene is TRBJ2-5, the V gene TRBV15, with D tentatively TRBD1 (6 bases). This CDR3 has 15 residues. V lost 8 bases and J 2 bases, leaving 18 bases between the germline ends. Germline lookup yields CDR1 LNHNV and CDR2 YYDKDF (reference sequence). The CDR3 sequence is CATGLWGQQQETQYF. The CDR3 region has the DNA TGTGCCACCGGACTTTGGGGGCAACAACAAGAGACCCAGTACTTC.

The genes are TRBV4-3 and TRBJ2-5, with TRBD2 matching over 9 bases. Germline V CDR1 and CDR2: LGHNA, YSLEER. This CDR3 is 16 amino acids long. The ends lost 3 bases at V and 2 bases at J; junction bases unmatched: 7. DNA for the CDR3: TGCGCCAGCAGCCACCGGTTTAGCGGGGGTCAAGAGACCCAGTACTTC. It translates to CASSHRFSGGQETQYF.

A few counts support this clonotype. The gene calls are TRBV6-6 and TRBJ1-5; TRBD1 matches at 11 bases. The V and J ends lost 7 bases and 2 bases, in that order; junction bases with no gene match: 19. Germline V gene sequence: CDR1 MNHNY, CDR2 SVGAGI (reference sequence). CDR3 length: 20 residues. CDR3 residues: CASTGQGAQGIARGNQPQHF. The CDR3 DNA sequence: TGTGCCAGCACCGGACAGGGGGCGCAGGGAATAGCAAGGGGCAATCAGCCCCAGCATTTT.

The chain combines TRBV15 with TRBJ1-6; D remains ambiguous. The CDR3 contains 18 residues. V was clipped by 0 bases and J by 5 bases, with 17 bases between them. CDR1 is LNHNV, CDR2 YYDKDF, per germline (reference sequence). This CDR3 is CATSRDEFIAPNNSPLHF. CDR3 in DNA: TGTGCCACCAGCAGAGATGAGTTCATCGCTCCTAATAATTCACCCCTCCACTTT.